These T cell receptor beta chains were read from a single sample in a study of blood T cell repertoires in COVID-19. Some clones are missing from TCRdb's copy, which holds only in-frame ones; the method was immunoSEQ multiplex PCR. The sample holds some 260,000 clones, about 91% seen once. Sequences were obtained from peripheral blood. All receptors derive from a man older than 75 with acute or convalescent COVID-19. The CDR3 runs from the conserved cysteine through the conserved F or W. D genes are given only for firm matches. Only part of the rows carry a size: once, few, many, or a class if the clone is expanded.

j_call d_call clone_size v_call cdr3_aa cdr3_nt
TRBJ2-3 - - TRBV19 CASSGAATDTQYF TGTGCCAGTAGTGGAGCGGCGACAGATACGCAGTATTTT
TRBJ1-2 TRBD1 - TRBV3-1/TRBV3-2 CASSLSGQGHGYTF TGTGCCAGCAGCCTCTCCGGACAGGGCCATGGCTACACCTTC
TRBJ1-3 TRBD1 - TRBV5-1 CASSLPGQGNTIYF TGCGCCAGCAGCCTACCGGGACAGGGAAACACCATATATTTT
TRBJ1-5 TRBD1 - TRBV6-2/TRBV6-3 CASSYSGDRGFQPQHF TGTGCCAGCAGTTACAGCGGGGACAGGGGGTTTCAGCCCCAGCATTTT
TRBJ1-1 - - TRBV30 CAWSVRDGNTEAFF TGTGCCTGGAGTGTACGAGATGGGAACACTGAAGCTTTCTTT
TRBJ2-7 - - TRBV19 CASSMGLASYEQYF TGTGCCAGTAGTATGGGGCTAGCGAGCTACGAGCAGTACTTC
TRBJ1-3 - - TRBV5-1 CASSLQATTRSGNTIYF TGCGCCAGCAGCTTGCAGGCCACTACTAGGAGTGGAAACACCATATATTTT
TRBJ2-1 TRBD1 - TRBV5-4 CASSRDRGAYNEQFF TGTGCCAGCAGCCGGGACAGGGGCGCCTACAATGAGCAGTTCTTC
TRBJ2-7 TRBD2 - TRBV7-2 CASSPRSASGGAYEQYF TGTGCCAGCAGCCCGCGAAGTGCTAGCGGGGGGGCCTACGAGCAGTACTTC
TRBJ1-1 - - TRBV7-9 CASILLSNTEAFF TGTGCCAGCATCCTGTTGTCGAACACTGAAGCTTTCTTT
TRBJ1-2 - - TRBV2 CASKGEGYTF TGTGCCAGCAAGGGAGAAGGCTACACCTTC
TRBJ1-2 - - TRBV9 CASSVVAGLGYTF TGTGCCAGCAGCGTAGTGGCAGGCCTCGGCTACACCTTC
TRBJ2-1 - once TRBV5-4 CASSSGGSYNEQFF TGTGCCAGCAGCTCAGGAGGATCTTACAATGAGCAGTTCTTC
TRBJ1-1 - - TRBV12-3/TRBV12-4 CASRRSGGTEAFF TGTGCCAGCAGGCGCTCCGGAGGCACTGAAGCTTTCTTT
TRBJ2-1 TRBD2 once TRBV7-2 CASSLFGGGELEQFF TGTGCCAGCAGCTTATTTGGGGGGGGTGAGCTTGAGCAGTTCTTC
TRBJ2-4 TRBD1 - TRBV19 CASSPLDRGVIAKNIQYF TGTGCCAGTAGCCCCTTGGACAGGGGCGTTATAGCCAAAAACATTCAGTACTTC